The rows below give T cell receptor beta chains drawn from one sample of a study of T cell responses to AZD1222 COVID-19 vaccine. Only in-frame clones appear in the TCRdb table, and some are missing; sequencing was by immunoSEQ multiplex PCR. This table has about 160,000 clones, approximately 90% appearing once. The sequencing used peripheral blood, collected 28 days after the second AZD1222 dose. These receptors came from an adult who received the AZD1222 COVID-19 vaccine. Both conserved end residues are part of each CDR3. D genes are given only for firm matches. Not every row has a clone size; where given, it reads once, few, many or a size class.

clone size | J gene | D gene | V gene | CDR3 DNA | CDR3 protein
. | TRBJ2-7 | . | TRBV6-5 | TGTGCCAGCGGGCCAACCTACGAGCAGTACTTC | CASGPTYEQYF
. | TRBJ2-3 | . | TRBV5-1 | TGCGCCAGCAGCTTGGGGGGCAGCCTGAACACAGATACGCAGTATTTT | CASSLGGSLNTDTQYF
. | TRBJ2-2 | . | TRBV7-3 | TGTGCCAGCAGGGGCCGAGGAACCGGGGAGCTGTTTTTT | CASRGRGTGELFF
. | TRBJ1-1 | . | TRBV27 | TGTGCCAGCGAAAACTTGGTGCGTCAAGCTTTCTTT | CASENLVRQAFF
. | TRBJ1-1 | . | TRBV7-9 | TGTGCCAGCAGCTTTCAAGGGGTCAATGAAGCTTTCTTT | CASSFQGVNEAFF
. | TRBJ1-1 | TRBD1 | TRBV4-2 | TGTGCCAGCAGCCCTCAGACAGGGGACTCTGAAGCTTTCTTT | CASSPQTGDSEAFF
. | TRBJ1-2 | . | TRBV5-1 | TGCGCCAGCAGCACACTCGGGACATCCTATGGCTACACCTTC | CASSTLGTSYGYTF
. | TRBJ1-1 | TRBD1 | TRBV5-4 | TGTGCCAGCAGCTCGGACAGGGGATCACTGGGAGCTTTCTTT | CASSSDRGSLGAFF
. | TRBJ1-3 | . | TRBV5-4 | TGTGCCAGCAGCTTGGGGGACAACTCTGGAAACACCATATATTTT | CASSLGDNSGNTIYF
few | TRBJ1-4 | . | TRBV5-1 | TGCGCCAGCAGCTTGGCCATCGGGGCAGGGAATGAAAAACTGTTTTTT | CASSLAIGAGNEKLFF
. | TRBJ2-5 | . | TRBV5-4 | TGTGCCAGCAGCTCTCAAACCGGGACTGAAGAGACCCAGTACTTC | CASSSQTGTEETQYF
. | TRBJ1-1 | . | TRBV12-3/TRBV12-4 | TGTGCCAGCAGTTTATACTGGAACACTGAAGCTTTCTTT | CASSLYWNTEAFF
. | TRBJ1-4 | . | TRBV5-6 | TGTGCCAGCAGCTTCGGAGGGTTTAATGAAAAACTGTTTTTT | CASSFGGFNEKLFF
. | TRBJ1-3 | . | TRBV28 | TGTGCCAGCAGTATCCTCGGGTCTGGAAACACCATATATTTT | CASSILGSGNTIYF
few | TRBJ2-2 | TRBD1 | TRBV2 | TGTGCCAGCAGTGACCACAGGGGAGAGACCGGGGAGCTGTTTTTT | CASSDHRGETGELFF
once | TRBJ2-2 | . | TRBV5-4 | TGTGCCACCCTGGAGGGCCTCACCGGGGAGCTGTTTTTT | CATLEGLTGELFF
. | TRBJ1-5 | . | TRBV4-3 | TGCGCCAGCAGTAGGGGCGCATTTCAGCCCCAGCATTTT | CASSRGAFQPQHF
. | TRBJ2-7 | TRBD2 | TRBV6-1 | TGTGCCAGCAGAACGGGGACTAGCACCTTGGAGCAGTACTTC | CASRTGTSTLEQYF
. | TRBJ1-2 | TRBD1 | TRBV19 | TGTGCCAGTAGCAGTAGGGACAGACCCTATGGCTACACCTTC | CASSSRDRPYGYTF
. | TRBJ1-5 | . | TRBV7-9 | TGTGCCAGCAGCTTAATTACAGATAATCAGCCCCAGCATTTT | CASSLITDNQPQHF
. | TRBJ2-5 | TRBD1 | TRBV5-4 | TGTGCCAGCAGCCAAGACCAGGGGGCGGGTGAGACCCAGTACTTC | CASSQDQGAGETQYF
. | TRBJ2-7 | TRBD1 | TRBV5-5 | TGTGCCAGCAGCCCCGAGCGGACAGGCCTGGGGGTCTACGAGCAGTACTTC | CASSPERTGLGVYEQYF
. | TRBJ1-4 | . | TRBV30 | TGTGCCTGGAGTGTCTTCAGGGTAGATGAAAAACTGTTTTTT | CAWSVFRVDEKLFF
. | TRBJ2-7 | . | TRBV5-1 | TGCGCCAGCAGCTTGGATCAGGGCCCCTACGAGCAGTACTTC | CASSLDQGPYEQYF
. | TRBJ1-1 | . | TRBV7-9 | TGTGCCAGCACCGGCCCGGGGGGACCTGAAGCTTTCTTT | CASTGPGGPEAFF
. | TRBJ2-1 | . | TRBV4-1 | TGCGCCAGCAGCCGACTTATGGCAGGGACGCTCAATGAGCAGTTCTTC | CASSRLMAGTLNEQFF
. | TRBJ1-1 | . | TRBV7-2 | TGTGCCAGCAGCTTATCCGAGGGGAACACTGAAGCTTTCTTT | CASSLSEGNTEAFF
. | TRBJ1-2 | . | TRBV25-1 | TGTGCCAGCAAAAACGGGGGGGCCAGCTACACCTTC | CASKNGGASYTF
few | TRBJ1-2 | . | TRBV12-3/TRBV12-4 | TGTGCCAGCACCTTAAACTTCGGTGGCTACACCTTC | CASTLNFGGYTF
. | TRBJ2-7 | TRBD1 | TRBV6-5 | TGTGCCAGCAGTAAGGACAGGGGCTTTTACGAGCAGTACTTC | CASSKDRGFYEQYF
. | TRBJ2-2 | . | TRBV5-1 | TGCGCCAGCAGCTCCACAACCACCGGGGAGCTGTTTTTT | CASSSTTTGELFF
. | TRBJ2-7 | . | TRBV30 | TGTGCCTGGAGCCTTTTGGGGGAGCAGTACTTC | CAWSLLGEQYF
. | TRBJ1-1 | . | TRBV2 | TGTGCCAGCCACCCGGCGGGGGGCACTGAAGCTTTCTTT | CASHPAGGTEAFF
. | TRBJ1-2 | . | TRBV28 | TGTGCCAGCAGTCCTCCTTCGGGGAGTTACTATGGCTACACCTTC | CASSPPSGSYYGYTF
. | TRBJ1-3 | . | TRBV30 | TGTGCCTGGACAAACTCTGGAAACACCATATATTTT | CAWTNSGNTIYF
. | TRBJ1-5 | . | TRBV7-2 | TGTGCCAGCAGCTTAGATAGGAATCAGCCCCAGCATTTT | CASSLDRNQPQHF
few | TRBJ2-2 | . | TRBV19 | TGTGCCAGTAGATCAGACAGAACGAACACCGGGGAGCTGTTTTTT | CASRSDRTNTGELFF
. | TRBJ2-1 | . | TRBV7-2 | TGTGCCAGCAGCTTTGGCCCGAGCTCCTACAATGAGCAGTTCTTC | CASSFGPSSYNEQFF
. | TRBJ1-1 | . | TRBV14 | TGTGCCAGCAGCCTAAGTAGGGATACTGAAGCTTTCTTT | CASSLSRDTEAFF
. | TRBJ2-3 | . | TRBV6-4 | TGTGCCAGCAGTGAGACGGGGGTCAGAGATACGCAGTATTTT | CASSETGVRDTQYF
once | TRBJ2-1 | TRBD2 | TRBV9 | TGTGCCAGCAGCGTAGCGCGGGGGGTGTACAATGAGCAGTTCTTC | CASSVARGVYNEQFF
. | TRBJ2-1 | . | TRBV4-2 | TGTGCCAGCAGCCAAGACCGGGGATCAGGGAATGAGCAGTTCTTC | CASSQDRGSGNEQFF